This TCR beta chain comes out of a study of T cell repertoires in cytomegalovirus infection. TCRdb reanalysed the reads using MiXCR and keeps one entry per CDR3 protein. This sample has hundreds of thousands of distinct CDR3 sequences; 20% to 25% occur once, and the top ten carry 8%. This CDR3 spans 12 amino acids. The V end was cut by 7 bases, the J end by 0 bases, with 6 bases between. CDR1 is DFQATT, CDR2 SNEGSKA, per germline (reference sequence). Sequencing was carried out using CD8+ T cells from PBMCs. V and J are TRBV20-1 and TRBJ2-2; D is undetermined. This TCR was recovered from a human donor in good health (CMV status not recorded). Some clones in this sample may be carry-over from other donors' samples. CDR3 DNA sequence: TGCAGTGAACAATCGAACACCGGGGAGCTGTTTTTT. Protein sequence: CSEQSNTGELFF.